A single sample is the source of the 16 T cell receptor beta chains below, sequenced in a study of blood T cell repertoires in COVID-19. Sequencing was performed with immunoSEQ multiplex PCR; in TCRdb, only in-frame clones are kept and a portion is missing. This table holds tens of thousands of clones, 74% found once. Sequences were obtained from peripheral blood. These receptors originate from a woman older than 75 with acute or convalescent COVID-19.

This chain links TRBV18 with TRBJ2-7, with D tentatively TRBD2 (6 bases). From germline, CDR1 is KGHSH and CDR2 LQKENI. Between the trimmed V and J ends, which lost 3 bases and 6 bases, there was a span of 6 bases. The CDR3 is 11 amino acids. The CDR3 is CASSPGLEQYF. The CDR3 coding sequence is TGTGCCAGCTCACCGGGACTCGAGCAGTACTTC.

This clone was seen many times. The CDR3 nucleotides read TGTGCCAGCAGGGAGGGGACAGGGTTTAACTATGGCTACACCTTC. It yields the protein CASREGTGFNYGYTF. The chain has TRBV2 and TRBJ1-2; 9 nucleotides line up with TRBD1. Unmatched junction bases numbered 6, after V lost 6 bases and J lost 1 base. CDR1 and CDR2 (germline): SNHLY, FYNNEI. The CDR3 is 15 amino acids.

This clone was observed a handful of times. The chain carries TRBV5-4 and TRBJ2-7, with 8 bases identical to TRBD2. J lost 4 bases, V lost 3 bases, and 6 bases had no gene match. Germline CDR1 reads SGHNT; CDR2 reads YYREEE (reference sequence). This CDR3 comprises 14 residues. The CDR3 DNA reads TGTGCCAGCAGCTCCACTAGCGGAGCTTACGAGCAGTACTTC. Translation gives CASSSTSGAYEQYF. Full variable domain (remainder filled in from reference TRBV5-4 and TRBJ2-7): ETGVTQSPTHLIKTRGQQVTLRCSSQSGHNTVSWYQQALGQGPQFIFQYYREEENGRGNFPPRFSGLQFPNYSSELNVNALELDDSALYLCASSSTSGAYEQYFGPGTRLTVT.

The rearrangement joins TRBV14 to TRBJ2-3; D gene ambiguous. Germline V gives CDR1 SGHDN, CDR2 FVKESK. The CDR3 totals 15 residues. The V end was cut by 0 bases, the J end by 4 bases, with 11 bases between. The CDR3 DNA reads TGTGCCAGCAGCCAAGATCTGGCAGGCCCAGATACGCAGTATTTT. Its protein product is CASSQDLAGPDTQYF.

The chain recombines TRBV11-3 with TRBJ2-7, with D possibly TRBD1 on 6 matching bases. V was shortened by 0 bases and J by 5 bases, with 8 bases between the two germline ends. This CDR3 has 13 residues. The germline V gene encodes CDR1 SGHNT and CDR2 YENEEA. CDR3 protein: CASSLDYRDEQYF. For the CDR3, the DNA is TGTGCCAGCAGCTTAGATTACAGGGACGAGCAGTACTTC.

V usage is TRBV10-3 and J usage is TRBJ2-1, with a possible D match to TRBD2 (6 bases). The germline V gene encodes CDR1 ENHRY and CDR2 SYGVKD. Trimming shortened V by 8 bases and J by 2 bases, and 10 bases separated the two germline ends. This CDR3 contains 13 residues. Here the CDR3 reads CAISAGTYNEQFF. The CDR3 nucleotides read TGTGCCATCTCGGCGGGGACCTACAATGAGCAGTTCTTC.

CDR3 bases: TGTGCCAGCACTATAACTAGCGTTGAGCAGTTCTTC. This encodes CASTITSVEQFF. V gene TRBV12-3 or TRBV12-4 combines with J gene TRBJ2-1; 7 positions agree with TRBD2. This CDR3 comprises 12 residues. Trimming took 7 bases from V and 9 from J; bases not matched to a gene: 6.

J is TRBJ2-5 and V is TRBV10-3; TRBD2 agrees at 8 bases. J was trimmed by 5 bases and V by 4 bases; bases with no gene match: 12. The CDR3 totals 16 residues. The germline V gene encodes CDR1 ENHRY and CDR2 SYGVKD. CDR3 residues: CAISVRLANLGETQYF. CDR3 bases: TGTGCCATCAGTGTGAGACTAGCGAATCTAGGGGAGACCCAGTACTTC.

J is TRBJ2-5 and V is TRBV7-9; TRBD2 matches at 11 bases. The length of the CDR3 is 14 residues. Germline CDR1 and CDR2: SEHNR and FQNEAQ (reference sequence). The trim removed 1 base at V and 10 bases at J, leaving 5 bases unmatched. The CDR3: CASSLDGLAGYQYF. CDR3 DNA sequence: TGTGCCAGCAGCTTAGACGGACTAGCGGGTTACCAGTACTTC.

The chain joins TRBV5-4 to TRBJ2-4, with a possible D match to TRBD2 (7 bases). This CDR3 spans 16 amino acids. V lost 2 bases, J lost 6 bases, and 18 bases lay in between. The germline CDR1 and CDR2 sequences are SGHNT and YYREEE (reference sequence). This CDR3 reads CASSFTRGAGGNIQYF. The CDR3 DNA reads TGTGCCAGCAGCTTCACCCGGGGGGCAGGCGGAAACATTCAGTACTTC. Combining the CDR3 with reference TRBV5-4 and TRBJ2-4 gives the whole variable domain ETGVTQSPTHLIKTRGQQVTLRCSSQSGHNTVSWYQQALGQGPQFIFQYYREEENGRGNFPPRFSGLQFPNYSSELNVNALELDDSALYLCASSFTRGAGGNIQYFGAGTRLSVL.

The rearrangement uses TRBV9 and TRBJ2-5; 8 bases are a match to TRBD1. CDR1 and CDR2 from the germline V gene are SGDLS and YYNGEE. Trimming took 3 bases from V and 4 from J; bases not matched to a gene: 5. This CDR3 region has 14 residues. The DNA of the CDR3 is TGTGCCAGCAGCGCGTGGACAGGGCGAGAGACCCAGTACTTC. It is translated as CASSAWTGRETQYF. Combining the CDR3 with reference TRBV9 and TRBJ2-5 gives the whole variable domain DSGVTQTPKHLITATGQRVTLRCSPRSGDLSVYWYQQSLDQGLQFLIQYYNGEERAKGNILERFSAQQFPDLHSELNLSSLELGDSALYFCASSAWTGRETQYFGPGTRLLVL.

Here the CDR3 DNA reads TGCAGCGTTGAAAGGCAGGGGTCCGGAACCATATATTTT. It specifies CSVERQGSGTIYF. The chain joins TRBV29-1 to TRBJ1-3; TRBD1 is a possible D gene (6 bases). This CDR3 comprises 13 residues. CDR1 is SQVTM, CDR2 ANQGSEA, per germline. With 2 bases removed from V and 10 bases from J, the gap between germline ends came to 15 bases. Complete variable domain (other parts from reference TRBV29-1 and TRBJ1-3): SAVISQKPSRDICQRGTSLTIQCQVDSQVTMMFWYRQQPGQSLTLIATANQGSEATYESGFVIDKFPISRPNLTFSTLTVSNMSPEDSSIYLCSVERQGSGTIYFGEGSWLTVV.

The J gene is TRBJ1-4, the V gene TRBV27; TRBD1 might be the D (6 bases). V gave up 5 bases and J gave up 6 bases, with 16 bases separating them. Germline V CDR1 and CDR2: MNHEY, SMNVEV (reference sequence). The CDR3 is made up of 15 amino acids. CDR3 in amino acids: CASSTSGTSYEKLFF. CDR3 nucleotide sequence: TGTGCCAGCAGTACTTCCGGGACATCTTATGAAAAACTGTTTTTT.

The chain uses TRBV29-1 and TRBJ2-7; 7 bases fit TRBD2. V trimming: 2 bases; J trimming: 2 bases; junction bases outside the gene matches: 6. The CDR3 extends over 14 amino acids. Looked up from germline, CDR1 is SQVTM and CDR2 is ANQGSEA. DNA of the CDR3: TGCAGCGTTGAAAGGTTAGGGAGGGCCTACGAGCAGTACTTC. This encodes CSVERLGRAYEQYF.

This chain links TRBV4-3 with TRBJ2-7, with 7 bases matching TRBD2. The germline gives CDR1 LGHNA, CDR2 YSLEER. V trimming: 1 base; J trimming: 4 bases; junction bases outside the gene matches: 7. This CDR3 has 15 residues. For the CDR3, the DNA is TGCGCCAGCAGCCAAGGGGCGGGAGTAATTTACGAGCAGTACTTC. It translates to CASSQGAGVIYEQYF.

CDR3 sequence reads: CASSLEGTGGRGGYTF. The CDR3 nucleotides are TGTGCCAGCAGTTTAGAAGGGACAGGGGGCCGCGGCGGCTACACCTTC. The chain couples TRBV28 to TRBJ1-2; 12 nucleotides agree with TRBD1. CDR1 is MDHEN and CDR2 is SYDVKM in the germline V gene. V was pared by 2 bases and J by 8 bases, with 9 bases of the junction left unmatched. This CDR3 contains 16 residues.